Presented here are 28 T cell receptor beta chains from one specimen sequenced in a study of cytomegalovirus exposure and HLA in healthy donors. Here immunoSEQ multiplex PCR was the method, and the copy in TCRdb shows in-frame clones only, minus some. The sample has tens of thousands of clones; roughly 97% are singletons. Sequencing was performed on PBMCs. These receptors were collected from a man between 18 and 35 years old in good health and CMV-seronegative.

The rearrangement links TRBV15 to TRBJ1-1; 9 nucleotides align to TRBD1. The CDR3 runs to 16 residues. Germline lookup yields CDR1 LNHNV and CDR2 YYDKDF (reference sequence). Trimming took 5 bases from V and 8 from J; bases not matched to a gene: 15. The CDR3 DNA reads as TGTGCCACCAGCGAAATGGGAGGGACAGGGCGTCACGAAGCTTTCTTT. Translated, it gives CATSEMGGTGRHEAFF.

The genes are TRBV5-6 and TRBJ1-1, with D maybe TRBD1 (6 bases). The CDR3 is 13 residues long. Trimming cost V 4 bases and J 10 bases, with 17 bases left between them. Germline-derived CDR1 and CDR2 are SGHDT and YYEEEE. CDR3 sequence reads: CASSARQADRAFF. CDR3 coding DNA: TGTGCCAGCAGCGCGAGACAGGCCGACAGAGCTTTCTTT.

This rearrangement joins TRBV15 to TRBJ1-1; D is uncertain. Germline CDR1 LNHNV, CDR2 YYDKDF (reference sequence). V shed 0 bases and J shed 4 bases, with 9 bases lying between them. The CDR3 extends over 14 amino acids. The CDR3 coding sequence is TGTGCCACCAGCAGAGATCGGGTTCTCACTGAAGCTTTCTTT. It codes for CATSRDRVLTEAFF.

This clone occurred once. The chain is built from TRBV6-6 and TRBJ1-1; 8 bases line up with TRBD1. The CDR3 covers 15 residues. Per the germline V gene, CDR1 is MNHNY and CDR2 is SVGAGI (reference sequence). The J segment lost 2 bases and the V segment lost 2 bases, leaving 4 bases of the junction unmatched. The CDR3 is CASSYTGQGNTEAFF. CDR3 DNA: TGTGCCAGCAGTTACACAGGACAGGGCAACACTGAAGCTTTCTTT.

The V call is TRBV11-3, the J call TRBJ2-7; weak D call: TRBD1 (5 bases). The CDR3 is made up of 14 amino acids. Germline CDR1 and CDR2: SGHNT and YENEEA. V was shortened by 2 bases and J by 4 bases, with 12 bases between the two germline ends. The DNA of the CDR3 is TGTGCCAGCAGCTTAATGGGGCCCCTATACGAGCAGTACTTC. Protein: CASSLMGPLYEQYF.

V is TRBV18 and J is TRBJ2-3, with D possibly being TRBD2 (7 bases). CDR1 and CDR2 from the germline V gene are KGHSH and LQKENI. Trimming pared 5 bases from V and 5 bases from J, leaving 14 bases between. The CDR3 has 14 amino acids. This chain's CDR3 is CASSSSGGRDTQYF. The CDR3 DNA reads as TGTGCCAGCTCATCATCCGGGGGGCGAGATACGCAGTATTTT.

The rearrangement uses TRBV7-8 and TRBJ1-2; tentatively, D is TRBD1 (5 bases). V was cut by 5 bases and J by 3 bases, with 10 bases left in between. Germline V gene data show CDR1 as SGHVS and CDR2 as FQNEAQ. This CDR3 region has 13 residues. CDR3 sequence: CASSHGGDYGYTF. CDR3 bases: TGTGCCAGCAGCCACGGGGGAGACTATGGCTACACCTTC.

This chain joins TRBV19 and TRBJ1-5; 7 bases agree with TRBD1. This CDR3 region has 17 residues. Per the germline V gene, CDR1 is LNHDA and CDR2 is SQIVND (reference sequence). The V gene end was trimmed by 2 bases and the J gene end by 0 bases; junction bases not matched to a gene: 7. Here the CDR3 DNA reads TGTGCCAGTAGTATAAGGGACAGTCCTTCTAGCAATCAGCCCCAGCATTTT. Amino acid sequence: CASSIRDSPSSNQPQHF.

The rearrangement uses TRBV28 and TRBJ2-6; 9 bases match TRBD1. The CDR3 consists of 13 residues. The J segment lost 4 bases and the V segment lost 11 bases, leaving 3 bases of the junction unmatched. From germline, CDR1 is MDHEN and CDR2 SYDVKM. As DNA, the CDR3 is TGTGCCGGACAGGGGTCCGGGGCCAACGTCCTGACTTTC. The encoded protein is CAGQGSGANVLTF. Supplemented by reference TRBV28 and TRBJ2-6, the full variable domain reads DVKVTQSSRYLVKRTGEKVFLECVQDMDHENMFWYRQDPGLGLRLIYFSYDVKMKEKGDIPEGYSVSREKKERFSLILESASTNQTSMYLCAGQGSGANVLTFGAGSRLTVL.

The chain links TRBV19 to TRBJ1-6, with TRBD1 matching over 8 bases. V lost 9 bases, J lost 10 bases, and 14 bases stayed unmatched. Germline CDR1 is LNHDA and CDR2 is SQIVND (reference sequence). The CDR3 covers 15 residues. CDR3 protein: CASQRQTGGYSPLHF. Here the CDR3 DNA reads TGTGCCAGCCAACGACAAACAGGGGGTTACTCACCCCTCCACTTT.

This clone was observed once. The chain combines TRBV4-1 with TRBJ2-5; 12 bases map to TRBD1. CDR1 MGHRA and CDR2 YSYEKL come from the germline V gene. Unmatched junction bases numbered 13, after V lost 3 bases and J lost 5 bases. The CDR3 is made up of 18 amino acids. CDR3 sequence: CASSQTLTGTGGWETQYF. The CDR3 DNA follows: TGCGCCAGCAGCCAGACCTTAACCGGGACAGGGGGCTGGGAGACCCAGTACTTC.

This CDR3 reads CASSVARGNQPQHF. CDR3 DNA: TGTGCCAGCAGTGTAGCCAGGGGGAATCAGCCCCAGCATTTT. The chain carries TRBV2 and TRBJ1-5, with 7 bases lining up with TRBD1. Trimming took 4 bases from V and 4 from J; bases not matched to a gene: 4. The germline V gene has CDR1 SNHLY and CDR2 FYNNEI. The CDR3 totals 14 residues. The entire variable domain, with the rest obtained from reference TRBV2 and TRBJ1-5, is as follows: EPEVTQTPSHQVTQMGQEVILRCVPISNHLYFYWYRQILGQKVEFLVSFYNNEISEKSEIFDDQFSVERPDGSNFTLKIRSTKLEDSAMYFCASSVARGNQPQHFGDGTRLSIL.

The V and J genes are TRBV6-5 and TRBJ2-7; TRBD1 agrees at 9 bases. Germline V CDR1 and CDR2: MNHEY, SVGAGI. This CDR3 contains 14 residues. V trimming: 2 bases; J trimming: 2 bases; junction bases outside the gene matches: 1. DNA for the CDR3: TGTGCCAGCAGTTACGGGACAGGGACCTACGAGCAGTACTTC. Translated, it gives CASSYGTGTYEQYF.

This chain links TRBV6-6 with TRBJ1-5, with D perhaps matching TRBD1 (5 bases). The CDR3 is 15 amino acids. V was cut by 5 bases and J by 0 bases, with 11 bases left in between. CDR1 and CDR2 from the germline V gene are MNHNY and SVGAGI (reference sequence). CDR3 sequence reads: CASSTGHHSNQPQHF. The CDR3 DNA follows: TGTGCCAGCAGTACCGGACATCATAGCAATCAGCCCCAGCATTTT.

DNA of the CDR3: TGTGCCAGCAGTTCACAAATGGAGGAGGAAAAACTGTTTTTT. It translates to CASSSQMEEEKLFF. The rearrangement uses TRBV28 and TRBJ1-4; D remains ambiguous. The CDR3 contains 14 residues. CDR1 and CDR2 from the germline V gene are MDHEN and SYDVKM. Trimming removed 4 bases from V and 8 bases from J, with 14 bases in between.

The genes are TRBV13 and TRBJ2-7, with 9 nucleotides matching TRBD1. Germline CDR1 PRHDT, CDR2 FYEKMQ (reference sequence). V shed 5 bases, J shed 0 bases, and the junction held 2 bases outside the gene matches. CDR3 size: 14 residues. The CDR3 sequence is CASSPGQGSYEQYF. For the CDR3, the DNA is TGTGCCAGCAGCCCGGGACAGGGCTCCTACGAGCAGTACTTC.

V gene TRBV9 combines with J gene TRBJ2-3; the D gene is possibly TRBD2 (6 bases). The CDR3 runs to 16 residues. Deletions cut 5 bases from V and 6 bases from J, with 22 bases between. Per germline, CDR1 SGDLS and CDR2 YYNGEE. The CDR3 reads CASSPIVSGLGDTQYF. DNA of the CDR3: TGTGCCAGCAGTCCGATTGTCAGCGGGCTTGGGGATACGCAGTATTTT.

The chain links TRBV7-8 to TRBJ1-1; D remains ambiguous. In germline, CDR1 is SGHVS, CDR2 FQNEAQ. V lost 8 bases to trimming and J lost 0 bases, with 19 bases between them. The length of the CDR3 is 16 residues. CDR3 sequence reads: CASGSHPGLLNTEAFF. The CDR3 nucleotides read TGTGCCAGCGGCTCACACCCTGGACTCCTGAACACTGAAGCTTTCTTT.

The J gene is TRBJ2-2, the V gene TRBV7-9, with 12 positions matching TRBD1. This CDR3 spans 18 amino acids. The V segment lost 0 bases and the J segment 4 bases; nucleotides outside the gene matches: 6. CDR1 is SEHNR, CDR2 FQNEAQ, per germline (reference sequence). The CDR3 here is CASSLAPGQGATTGELFF. In DNA form, the CDR3 reads TGTGCCAGCAGCTTAGCGCCGGGACAGGGGGCGACCACCGGGGAGCTGTTTTTT. The full variable domain, its missing parts supplied by reference TRBV7-9 and TRBJ2-2, is DTGVSQNPRHKITKRGQNVTFRCDPISEHNRLYWYRQTLGQGPEFLTYFQNEAQLEKSRLLSDRFSAERPKGSFSTLEIQRTEQGDSAMYLCASSLAPGQGATTGELFFGEGSRLTVL.

The rearrangement uses TRBV29-1 and TRBJ1-1, with no clear D. V lost 3 bases, J lost 1 base, and 6 bases lay in between. This CDR3 comprises 12 residues. Germline V lookup: CDR1 SQVTM, CDR2 ANQGSEA. CDR3 in amino acids: CSVDRGNTEAFF. CDR3 DNA: TGCAGCGTTGACCGGGGGAACACTGAAGCTTTCTTT.

V is TRBV4-1 and J is TRBJ2-7, with D perhaps matching TRBD1 (5 bases). CDR1 MGHRA and CDR2 YSYEKL come from the germline V gene. The CDR3 runs to 13 residues. V was cut by 0 bases and J by 7 bases, with 10 bases left in between. The DNA for the CDR3 is TGCGCCAGCAGCCAAGAAGGGGCCAGAGAGCAGTACTTC. Its protein product is CASSQEGAREQYF.

J is TRBJ2-1 and V is TRBV7-3; 10 bases match TRBD2. The ends lost 5 bases at V and 6 bases at J; junction bases unmatched: 10. The CDR3 loop spans 16 amino acids. CDR1 SGHTA and CDR2 FQGTGA come from the germline V gene. In DNA, the CDR3 is TGTGCCAGCAGCCCCAGAGCTAGCGGGAGTTTCAATGAGCAGTTCTTC. Encoded protein: CASSPRASGSFNEQFF.

The V call is TRBV6-1, the J call TRBJ2-5; tentative D call: TRBD1 (5 bases). The CDR3 spans 13 residues. Trimming left V 5 bases short and J 4 bases short, with 11 bases between. Germline V gene sequence: CDR1 MNHNS, CDR2 SASEGT. This CDR3 reads CASSSGQGETQYF. As DNA, the CDR3 is TGTGCCAGCAGTTCCGGACAAGGAGAGACCCAGTACTTC.

The V call is TRBV5-1, the J call TRBJ2-3; possible D gene TRBD1, 6 bases. Trimming cost V 6 bases and J 2 bases, with 10 bases left between them. Germline V lookup: CDR1 SGHRS, CDR2 YFSETQ. The CDR3 extends over 13 amino acids. DNA of the CDR3: TGCGCCAGCAATACAGGGACCACAGATACGCAGTATTTT. Translating gives CASNTGTTDTQYF.

This clone was seen once. The chain couples TRBV28 to TRBJ2-1; 8 bases align to TRBD1. The junction had 7 bases not matched to a gene; V was cut back by 8 bases and J by 7 bases. Germline CDR1 is MDHEN and CDR2 is SYDVKM. CDR3 length: 13 amino acids. The CDR3 DNA is TGTGCCAGCCTCACCCAGGGGGCGAATGAGCAGTTCTTC. It codes for CASLTQGANEQFF.

This chain uses TRBV11-3 with TRBJ2-7; TRBD2 agrees at 7 bases. From germline, CDR1 is SGHNT and CDR2 YENEEA. After removal of 5 bases from V and 3 bases from J, the junction contained 7 bases not matched to a gene. The CDR3 consists of 14 residues. CDR3 protein: CASSNSGPFYEQYF. The DNA of the CDR3 is TGTGCCAGCAGCAATAGCGGGCCATTCTACGAGCAGTACTTC.

The DNA of the CDR3 is TGTGCCAGCAGCCGGGACAGTGAAGCTTTCTTT. Translating gives CASSRDSEAFF. The V gene is TRBV7-9, the J gene TRBJ1-1; the match to TRBD1 covers 7 bases. This CDR3 comprises 11 residues. Germline CDR1 and CDR2: SEHNR and FQNEAQ (reference sequence). Trimming took 5 bases from V and 7 from J; bases not matched to a gene: 1.

The rearrangement joins TRBV6-6 to TRBJ1-1; TRBD1 matches at 7 bases. The V gene end was trimmed by 2 bases and the J gene end by 4 bases; junction bases not matched to a gene: 1. Per the germline V gene, CDR1 is MNHNY and CDR2 is SVGAGI (reference sequence). The CDR3 contains 13 residues. CDR3 amino acids: CASSYRGPTEAFF. In DNA, the CDR3 is TGTGCCAGCAGTTACAGGGGGCCCACTGAAGCTTTCTTT.